This T cell receptor beta chain came from a study of blood T cells in healthy people across ages. Study outcomes and limitations: There were more naive CD4+ cells and higher diversity in long-lived donors than in aged donors. Roughly linear declines in TCR beta diversity per million T cells occurred with age. The study found TCR beta diversity correlated strongly with naive T cell percentage.

This clonotype was recorded a few times. Its antigen is undetermined. Alongside a J-beta primer mix, a sample-barcoded 5' primer served in a second PCR lasting roughly 6 to 12 cycles. TCRdb recomputed calls from the 5' RACE reads with MiXCR, one row per CDR3 protein. The sample has roughly 800,000 distinct CDR3 sequences; 58% are singletons. The authors isolated at least 7 million PBMCs per sample. This TCR derives from a man aged 30 to 39 in good health. Specimen: blood.

CDR3: CASSPHHPRTSGSYEQYF. Written as DNA, the CDR3 is TGTGCCAGCAGCCCTCACCATCCTAGGACTAGCGGGAGCTACGAGCAGTACTTC. This chain uses TRBV28 with TRBJ2-7, with 13 bases matching TRBD2. The CDR3 is 18 amino acids. Germline loops: CDR1 MDHEN, CDR2 SYDVKM. Unmatched junction bases numbered 14, after V lost 6 bases and J lost 3 bases.